A single sample is the source of the 17 T cell receptor beta chains below, sequenced in a study of T-cell memory formation after mild COVID-19. MiXCR, applied by TCRdb to the 5' RACE reads, yields one record per CDR3 protein. Of around 470,000 distinct CDR3 sequences listed, about 19% are singletons. Sequencing was performed on PBMCs or a T cell subset sorted from them (not recorded which). These receptors originate from an adult woman who had mild COVID-19 (a few samples of this study predate the infection). Cell type and time point are not known.

The J gene is TRBJ1-2, the V gene TRBV5-1; 9 bases line up with TRBD1. The CDR3 sequence is 14 residues long. J was trimmed by 7 bases and V by 0 bases; bases with no gene match: 4. Germline assignment: CDR1 SGHRS and CDR2 YFSETQ. DNA for the CDR3: TGCGCCAGCAGCTTGGAACAGGGGGCGACTGGCTACACCTTC. Protein product: CASSLEQGATGYTF.

Comments on this clonotype: One end of the junction varies from germline; a read error may be responsible. The V gene is TRBV5-1, the J gene TRBJ2-7; D unclear. This CDR3 is 14 amino acids long. The germline CDR1 and CDR2 sequences are SGHRS and YFSETQ. The CDR3 sequence: CASSLLGSTYEQYF. The CDR3 nucleotides read TGCGCAAGCAGCTTGCTGGGTTCGACCTACGAGCAGTACTTC. The full variable domain, rest sourced from reference TRBV5-1 and TRBJ2-7, is KAGVTQTPRYLIKTRGQQVTLSCSPISGHRSVSWYQQTPGQGLQFLFEYFSETQRNKGNFPGRFSGRQFSNSRSEMNVSTLELGDSALYLCASSLLGSTYEQYFGPGTRLTVT.

This clonotype has a handful of counts. This sequence joins TRBV9 and TRBJ1-2, with 9 bases lining up with TRBD1. The CDR3 extends over 14 amino acids. CDR1 and CDR2 from the germline V gene are SGDLS and YYNGEE. V lost 3 bases and J lost 7; bases outside the gene matches: 7. The chain's CDR3 is CASSASGQGGGYTF. The CDR3 bases are TGTGCCAGCAGCGCCTCGGGACAGGGTGGTGGCTACACCTTC.

This clonotype was seen a few times. V is TRBV12-3 or TRBV12-4 and J is TRBJ2-3; TRBD2 is a possible D gene (6 bases). Deletions cut 5 bases from V and 7 bases from J, with 22 bases between. The CDR3 extends over 16 amino acids. In nucleotides, the CDR3 is TGTGCCAGCAGTCGCTTTGGGGGGACCGAGGCGCATACGCAGTATTTT. Protein: CASSRFGGTEAHTQYF.

A few counts support this clonotype. The V and J genes are TRBV7-9 and TRBJ2-3; D remains ambiguous. Trimming took off 1 base at V and 2 bases at J, with 10 bases between the two ends. The CDR3 length is 15 residues. Germline CDR1 SEHNR, CDR2 FQNEAQ (reference sequence). CDR3 in DNA: TGTGCCAGCAGCTTAGATCCCATACCCACAGATACGCAGTATTTT. This codes for CASSLDPIPTDTQYF. Combining the CDR3 with reference TRBV7-9 and TRBJ2-3 gives the whole variable domain DTGVSQNPRHKITKRGQNVTFRCDPISEHNRLYWYRQTLGQGPEFLTYFQNEAQLEKSRLLSDRFSAERPKGSFSTLEIQRTEQGDSAMYLCASSLDPIPTDTQYFGPGTRLTVL.

Comments on this clonotype: One end of the junction does not line up with germline, which may come from a read error. The V and J genes are TRBV9 and TRBJ2-1; TRBD1 agrees at 10 bases. Germline lookup yields CDR1 SGDLS and CDR2 YYNGEE. The CDR3 is 15 residues long. The CDR3 DNA follows: TGTGCCAGCAGCGTAGAAGGGACAGGGGCTCCCAGTCAGGTCTTC. Translating gives CASSVEGTGAPSQVF.

The J gene is TRBJ2-3, the V gene TRBV24-1; D possibly uses TRBD1 or TRBD2 (5 bases each). V lost 8 bases and J lost 0, with 8 bases in between. CDR3 length: 13 residues. Germline V gene data show CDR1 as KGHDR and CDR2 as SFDVKD. In DNA, the CDR3 is TGTGCCACCACCCGGGACAGCACAGATACGCAGTATTTT. Encoded protein: CATTRDSTDTQYF.

This clonotype was counted only a few times. The rearrangement links TRBV5-1 to TRBJ2-1; 10 positions match TRBD2. The V and J ends lost 0 bases and 8 bases, in that order; junction bases with no gene match: 11. Germline lookup yields CDR1 SGHRS and CDR2 YFSETQ. This CDR3 contains 17 residues. CDR3 in DNA: TGCGCCAGCAGCTTGGAAGCGGGGGGGCCTATAGGAGATGAGCAGTTCTTC. Its protein product is CASSLEAGGPIGDEQFF. Filled out from reference TRBV5-1 and TRBJ2-1, the complete variable domain reads KAGVTQTPRYLIKTRGQQVTLSCSPISGHRSVSWYQQTPGQGLQFLFEYFSETQRNKGNFPGRFSGRQFSNSRSEMNVSTLELGDSALYLCASSLEAGGPIGDEQFFGPGTRLTVL.

A few counts support this clonotype. This chain joins TRBV20-1 and TRBJ1-2; D gene ambiguous. V was pared by 0 bases and J by 2 bases, with 10 bases between. Germline V gene sequence: CDR1 DFQATT, CDR2 SNEGSKA (reference sequence). The CDR3 consists of 14 residues. The CDR3 sequence is CSARDYRENYGYTF. The CDR3 nucleotides read TGCAGTGCTAGAGATTATCGGGAGAACTATGGCTACACCTTC.

This clonotype has more than one count but fewer than ten. The rearrangement links TRBV15 to TRBJ2-5; D may match TRBD1 or TRBD2 (5 bases each). CDR1 and CDR2 (germline): LNHNV, YYDKDF (reference sequence). V lost 4 bases and J lost 1, with 7 bases in between. The CDR3 loop spans 13 amino acids. The CDR3 sequence is CATSNGAQETQYF. CDR3 in DNA: TGTGCCACCAGCAACGGGGCCCAAGAGACCCAGTACTTC.

This clonotype has only a few counts. The chain links TRBV25-1 to TRBJ2-6; no reliable D call. The CDR3 extends over 14 amino acids. Trimming removed 1 base at V and 2 bases at J, with 3 bases between. Germline assignment: CDR1 MGHDK and CDR2 SYGVNS. CDR3 in amino acids: CASSESPGANVLTF. The CDR3, as DNA: TGTGCCAGCAGTGAATCTCCTGGGGCCAACGTCCTGACTTTC.

The chain uses TRBV4-1 and TRBJ2-2; D remains unclear. The CDR3 is made up of 14 amino acids. Trimming took off 5 bases at V and 6 bases at J, with 13 bases between the two ends. Germline lookup yields CDR1 MGHRA and CDR2 YSYEKL. The CDR3 here is CASSSDRTAGELFF. CDR3 nucleotide sequence: TGCGCCAGCAGCTCGGACCGGACGGCCGGGGAGCTGTTTTTT.

The chain combines TRBV6-2 or TRBV6-3 with TRBJ2-1; TRBD2 matches 10 bases. In germline, CDR1 is MNHEY, CDR2 SVGEGT. The CDR3 is made up of 18 amino acids. With 4 bases clipped from V and 6 bases from J, the junction kept 15 bases outside the gene matches. The CDR3 nucleotides read TGTGCCAGCAGTTCCAATCTAGCGGGAGCAAAACATCTCAATGAGCAGTTCTTC. Residues: CASSSNLAGAKHLNEQFF.

This clonotype has only a few counts. The chain combines TRBV7-9 with TRBJ2-3, with 9 bases fitting TRBD2. The CDR3 runs 16 residues. J was trimmed by 2 bases and V by 1 base; bases with no gene match: 4. Per germline, CDR1 SEHNR and CDR2 FQNEAQ (reference sequence). DNA for the CDR3: TGTGCCAGCAGCTTAGTGACTAGCGGACACACAGATACGCAGTATTTT. Encoded protein: CASSLVTSGHTDTQYF.

This clonotype was counted between two and nine times. The chain joins TRBV12-3 or TRBV12-4 to TRBJ1-1; 10 bases fit TRBD1. The CDR3 is made up of 17 amino acids. With 3 bases clipped from V and 1 base from J, the junction kept 8 bases outside the gene matches. The CDR3 DNA is TGTGCCAGCAGTTTTGGGGACAGGGGTAACCCGAACACTGAAGCTTTCTTT. Translating it yields CASSFGDRGNPNTEAFF.

This chain's CDR3 is CASSPLVGGPYEQYF. The CDR3 DNA is TGTGCCAGCAGCCCATTAGTGGGCGGGCCCTACGAGCAGTACTTC. The chain carries TRBV7-6 and TRBJ2-7; D might be TRBD2 (5 bases). The germline V gene encodes CDR1 SGHVS and CDR2 FNYEAQ. This CDR3 has 15 amino acids. V shed 5 bases and J shed 2 bases, with 16 bases lying between them.

The V call is TRBV7-9, the J call TRBJ1-1, with D possibly being TRBD1 (5 bases). The germline gives CDR1 SEHNR, CDR2 FQNEAQ (reference sequence). The CDR3 extends over 13 amino acids. Trimming cost V 5 bases and J 7 bases, with 14 bases left between them. CDR3 sequence reads: CASSLRGQHEAFF. CDR3 nucleotide sequence: TGTGCCAGCAGCCTTCGGGGCCAGCATGAAGCTTTCTTT.